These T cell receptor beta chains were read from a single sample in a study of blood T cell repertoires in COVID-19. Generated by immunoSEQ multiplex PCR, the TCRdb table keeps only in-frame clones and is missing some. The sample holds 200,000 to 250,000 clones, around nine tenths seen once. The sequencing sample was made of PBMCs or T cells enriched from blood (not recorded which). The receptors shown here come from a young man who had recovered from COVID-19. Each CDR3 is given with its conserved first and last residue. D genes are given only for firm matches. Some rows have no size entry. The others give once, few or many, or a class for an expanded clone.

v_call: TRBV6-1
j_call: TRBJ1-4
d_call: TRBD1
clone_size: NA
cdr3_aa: CASSALRTGGFALEKLFF
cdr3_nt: TGTGCCAGCAGTGCCCTCCGGACAGGGGGCTTCGCTCTTGAAAAACTGTTTTTT

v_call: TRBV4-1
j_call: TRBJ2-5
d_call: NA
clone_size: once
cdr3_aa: CASSQDASRETQYF
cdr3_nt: TGCGCCAGCAGCCAAGATGCCTCGCGGGAGACCCAGTACTTC

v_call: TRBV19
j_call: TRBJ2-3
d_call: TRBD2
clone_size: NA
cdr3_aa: CASSSRSGGAGTDTQYF
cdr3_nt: TGTGCCAGTAGTAGTAGGAGCGGGGGGGCAGGCACAGATACGCAGTATTTT

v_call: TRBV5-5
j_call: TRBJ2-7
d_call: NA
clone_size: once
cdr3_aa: CASSFTGTYEQYF
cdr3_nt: TGTGCCAGCAGCTTCACAGGGACCTACGAGCAGTACTTC

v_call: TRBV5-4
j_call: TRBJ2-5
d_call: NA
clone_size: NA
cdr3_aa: CASSPEGPETQYF
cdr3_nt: TGTGCCAGCAGCCCTGAGGGCCCAGAGACCCAGTACTTC

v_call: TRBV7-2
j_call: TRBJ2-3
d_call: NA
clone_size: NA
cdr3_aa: CASSAYGPDTQYF
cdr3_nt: TGTGCCAGCAGCGCGTATGGTCCAGATACGCAGTATTTT

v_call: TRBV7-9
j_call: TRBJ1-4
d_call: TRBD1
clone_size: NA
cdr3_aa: CASSSTGTVGEKLFF
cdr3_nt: TGTGCCAGCAGCTCGACCGGGACAGTGGGGGAAAAACTGTTTTTT

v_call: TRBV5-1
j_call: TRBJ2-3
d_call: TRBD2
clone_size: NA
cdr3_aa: CASRPGLGGFGVTDTQYF
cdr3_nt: TGCGCCAGCCGACCGGGACTAGGTGGGTTTGGGGTCACAGATACGCAGTATTTT

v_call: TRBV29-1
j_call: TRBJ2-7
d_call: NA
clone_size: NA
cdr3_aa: CSVEAYGHRYEQYF
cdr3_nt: TGCAGCGTTGAAGCATATGGACACCGCTACGAGCAGTACTTC

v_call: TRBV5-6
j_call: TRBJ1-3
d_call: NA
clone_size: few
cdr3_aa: CASSTLQGVSGNTIYF
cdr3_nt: TGTGCCAGCAGCACACTACAGGGAGTCTCTGGAAACACCATATATTTT

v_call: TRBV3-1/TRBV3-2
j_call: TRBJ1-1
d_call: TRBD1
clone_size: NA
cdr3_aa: CASSRTGGLNTEAFF
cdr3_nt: TGTGCCAGCAGCCGGACAGGGGGGCTGAACACTGAAGCTTTCTTT

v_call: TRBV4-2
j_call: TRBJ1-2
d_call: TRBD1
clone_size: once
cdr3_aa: CASSQVRAGTGVYGYTF
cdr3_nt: TGTGCCAGCAGCCAAGTTAGGGCCGGGACAGGGGTTTATGGCTACACCTTC

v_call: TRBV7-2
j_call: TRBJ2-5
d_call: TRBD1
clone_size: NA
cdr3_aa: CASSSPGQGYQETQYF
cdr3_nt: TGTGCCAGCAGCTCCCCGGGACAGGGATACCAAGAGACCCAGTACTTC

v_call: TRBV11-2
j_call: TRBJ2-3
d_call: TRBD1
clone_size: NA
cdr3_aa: CASSFGTADTQYF
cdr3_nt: TGTGCCAGCAGTTTCGGGACAGCAGATACGCAGTATTTT

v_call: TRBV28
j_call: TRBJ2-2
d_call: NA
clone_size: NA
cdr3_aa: CASSLTGTTGELFF
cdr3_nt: TGTGCCAGCAGTCTGACAGGGACTACCGGGGAGCTGTTTTTT

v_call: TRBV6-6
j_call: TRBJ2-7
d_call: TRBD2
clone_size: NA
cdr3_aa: CASSPGTSGGSEQYF
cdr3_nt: TGTGCCAGCAGTCCGGGGACTAGCGGGGGTTCCGAGCAGTACTTC

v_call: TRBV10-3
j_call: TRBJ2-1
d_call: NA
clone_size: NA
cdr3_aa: CAVAGENEQFF
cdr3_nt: TGTGCCGTTGCGGGTGAGAATGAGCAGTTCTTC

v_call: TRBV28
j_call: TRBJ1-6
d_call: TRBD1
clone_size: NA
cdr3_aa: CASKVSGQQNSPLHF
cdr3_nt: TGTGCCAGCAAAGTTTCGGGACAGCAGAATTCACCCCTCCACTTT

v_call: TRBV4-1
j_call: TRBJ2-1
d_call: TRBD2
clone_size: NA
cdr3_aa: CASSQPRREKNNEQFF
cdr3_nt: TGCGCCAGCAGCCAACCTCGGCGGGAGAAAAACAATGAGCAGTTCTTC

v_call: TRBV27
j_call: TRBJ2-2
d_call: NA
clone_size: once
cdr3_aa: CASSRREGTPTGELFF
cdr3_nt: TGTGCCAGCAGTAGGCGGGAAGGGACCCCGACCGGGGAGCTGTTTTTT

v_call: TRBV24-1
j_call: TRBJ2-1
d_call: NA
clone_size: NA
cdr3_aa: CATSSRGQRSYNEQFF
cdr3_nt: TGTGCCACCTCTTCCCGAGGGCAGCGGTCCTACAATGAGCAGTTCTTC

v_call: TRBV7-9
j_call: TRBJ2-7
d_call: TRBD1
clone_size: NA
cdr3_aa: CASSLRSGQIYEQYF
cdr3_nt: TGTGCCAGCAGCTTACGGTCGGGACAGATCTACGAGCAGTACTTC

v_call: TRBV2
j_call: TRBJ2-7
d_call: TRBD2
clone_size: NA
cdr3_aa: CASTGGDTYEQYF
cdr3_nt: TGTGCCAGCACCGGGGGGGATACCTACGAGCAGTACTTC

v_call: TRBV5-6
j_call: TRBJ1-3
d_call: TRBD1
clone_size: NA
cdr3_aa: CASSLRTGGSGNTIYF
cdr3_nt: TGTGCCAGCAGCTTGAGGACAGGGGGCTCTGGAAACACCATATATTTT

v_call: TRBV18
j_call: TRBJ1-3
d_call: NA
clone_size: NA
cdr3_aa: CASSRTTLGDSGNTIYF
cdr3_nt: TGTGCCAGCTCACGAACGACGCTAGGGGACTCTGGAAACACCATATATTTT

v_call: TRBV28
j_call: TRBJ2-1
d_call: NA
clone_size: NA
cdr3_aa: CASSFNEQFF
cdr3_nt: TGTGCCAGCAGCTTTAATGAGCAGTTCTTC

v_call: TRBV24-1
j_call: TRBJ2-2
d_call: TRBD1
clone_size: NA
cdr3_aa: CATSEGQGPTGELFF
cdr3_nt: TGTGCCACCAGTGAAGGACAGGGACCCACCGGGGAGCTGTTTTTT

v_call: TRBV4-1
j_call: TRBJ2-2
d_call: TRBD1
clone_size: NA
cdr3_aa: CASSQEGTGRTNTGELFF
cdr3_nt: TGCGCCAGCAGCCAAGAGGGGACAGGTAGAACCAACACCGGGGAGCTGTTTTTT

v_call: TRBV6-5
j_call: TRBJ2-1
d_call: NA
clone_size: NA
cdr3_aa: CASSPPGAHTRGQFF
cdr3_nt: TGTGCCAGCAGCCCGCCGGGAGCCCATACAAGGGGCCAGTTCTTC

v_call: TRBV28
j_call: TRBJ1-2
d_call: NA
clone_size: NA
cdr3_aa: CASSFVHGGNYGYTF
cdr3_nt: TGTGCCAGCAGTTTCGTTCACGGTGGTAACTATGGCTACACCTTC

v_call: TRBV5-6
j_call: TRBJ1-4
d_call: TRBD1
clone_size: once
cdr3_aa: CASTELGTAAQGKLFF
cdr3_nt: TGTGCCAGCACCGAGCTCGGGACAGCTGCGCAAGGAAAACTGTTTTTT

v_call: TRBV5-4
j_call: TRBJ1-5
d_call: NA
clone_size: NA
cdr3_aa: CASSLDRGRHQPQHF
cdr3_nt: TGTGCCAGCAGCTTGGACCGTGGCAGGCATCAGCCCCAGCATTTT

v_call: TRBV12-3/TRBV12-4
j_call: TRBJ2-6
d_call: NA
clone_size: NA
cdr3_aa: CASTPSGANVLTF
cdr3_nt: TGTGCCAGCACCCCTTCTGGGGCCAACGTCCTGACTTTC

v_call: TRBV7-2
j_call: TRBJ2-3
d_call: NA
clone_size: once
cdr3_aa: CASSLRFSDTQYF
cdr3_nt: TGTGCCAGCAGCTTACGGTTTTCAGATACGCAGTATTTT

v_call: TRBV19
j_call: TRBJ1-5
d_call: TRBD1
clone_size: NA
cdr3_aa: CASSILVRQGNQPQHF
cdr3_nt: TGTGCCAGTAGTATCCTAGTTCGACAGGGGAATCAGCCCCAGCATTTT

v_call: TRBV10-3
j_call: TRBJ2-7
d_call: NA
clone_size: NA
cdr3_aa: CAISGLQLHEQYF
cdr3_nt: TGTGCCATCAGTGGTCTACAGTTACACGAGCAGTACTTC

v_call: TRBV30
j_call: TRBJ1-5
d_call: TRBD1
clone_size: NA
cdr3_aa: CAWSVPRGLFQPQHF
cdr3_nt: TGTGCCTGGAGTGTACCCAGGGGGCTCTTTCAGCCCCAGCATTTT

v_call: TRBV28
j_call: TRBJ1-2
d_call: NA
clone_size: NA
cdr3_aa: CASSFLRDRVRYGYTF
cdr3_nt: TGTGCCAGCAGTTTCCTCAGGGATAGGGTTCGGTATGGCTACACCTTC

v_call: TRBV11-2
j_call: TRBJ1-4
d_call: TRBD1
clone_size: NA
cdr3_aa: CASSLSRGQSNEKLFF
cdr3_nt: TGTGCCAGCAGCTTAAGTCGGGGACAGAGTAATGAAAAACTGTTTTTT

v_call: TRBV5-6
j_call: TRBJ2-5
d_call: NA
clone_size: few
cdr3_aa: CASSLPPRETQYF
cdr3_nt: TGTGCCAGCAGCTTGCCCCCTAGGGAGACCCAGTACTTC

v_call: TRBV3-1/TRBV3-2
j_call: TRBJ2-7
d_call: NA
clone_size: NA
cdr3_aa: CASSHLQDEQYF
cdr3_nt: TGTGCCAGCAGCCACTTACAGGATGAGCAGTACTTC

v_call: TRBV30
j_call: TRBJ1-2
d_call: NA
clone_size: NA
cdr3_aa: CARTDDSLYGYTF
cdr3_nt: TGTGCCAGGACGGATGACAGTCTCTATGGCTACACCTTC

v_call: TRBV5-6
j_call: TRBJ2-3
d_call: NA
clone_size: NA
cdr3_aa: CASSAWGRVDADTQYF
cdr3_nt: TGTGCCAGCAGCGCGTGGGGCAGGGTGGACGCAGATACGCAGTATTTT

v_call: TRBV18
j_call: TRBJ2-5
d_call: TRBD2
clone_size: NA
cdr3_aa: CASSDGLAVQETQYF
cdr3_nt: TGTGCCAGCTCAGATGGACTAGCGGTTCAAGAGACCCAGTACTTC

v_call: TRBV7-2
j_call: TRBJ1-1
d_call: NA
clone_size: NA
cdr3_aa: CASSPPLGGRAEAFF
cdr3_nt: TGTGCCAGCAGCCCCCCTTTGGGGGGTAGGGCTGAAGCTTTCTTT

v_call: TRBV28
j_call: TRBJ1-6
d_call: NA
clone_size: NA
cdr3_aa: CASSLVGVNSPLHF
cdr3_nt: TGTGCCAGCAGTTTAGTTGGAGTTAATTCACCCCTCCACTTT

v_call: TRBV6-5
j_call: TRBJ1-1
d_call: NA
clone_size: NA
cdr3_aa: CASRYPKSGMDTEAFF
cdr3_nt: TGTGCCAGCAGATACCCGAAGTCGGGGATGGACACTGAAGCTTTCTTT

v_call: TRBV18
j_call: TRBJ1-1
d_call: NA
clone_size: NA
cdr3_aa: CASSLGQQNTEAFF
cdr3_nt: TGTGCCAGCTCACTCGGACAGCAGAACACTGAAGCTTTCTTT

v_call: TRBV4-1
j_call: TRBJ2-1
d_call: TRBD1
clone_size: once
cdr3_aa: CASSQVSRGRGLEQFF
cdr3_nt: TGCGCCAGCAGCCAAGTGAGCAGGGGGCGCGGGTTAGAGCAGTTCTTC

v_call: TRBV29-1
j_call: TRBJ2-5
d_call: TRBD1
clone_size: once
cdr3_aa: CSARTGEETQYF
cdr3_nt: TGCAGCGCCCGAACAGGGGAAGAGACCCAGTACTTC

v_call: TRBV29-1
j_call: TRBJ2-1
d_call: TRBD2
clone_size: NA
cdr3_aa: CSVQRLAGLRSEQFF
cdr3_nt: TGCAGCGTTCAGCGACTAGCGGGATTGAGAAGTGAGCAGTTCTTC

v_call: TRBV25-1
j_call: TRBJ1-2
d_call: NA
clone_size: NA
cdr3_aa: CASSEIDRPNYGYTF
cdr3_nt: TGTGCCAGCAGTGAAATCGACAGACCTAACTATGGCTACACCTTC

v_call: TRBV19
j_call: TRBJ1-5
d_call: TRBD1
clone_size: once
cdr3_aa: CASSIVGQGAGQPQHF
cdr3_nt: TGTGCCAGTAGTATAGTCGGACAGGGGGCAGGACAGCCCCAGCATTTT